Shown below are 21 T cell receptor beta chains from a single sample sequenced in a study of T cell responses to AZD1222 COVID-19 vaccine. The method was immunoSEQ multiplex PCR; TCRdb's version includes in-frame clones alone and lacks a portion of them. The sample lists 100,000 to 150,000 clones; around 92% were seen once. The starting material was peripheral blood, obtained on day 0 of AZD1222 vaccination. The receptors stem from an adult in good health.

This chain joins TRBV7-9 and TRBJ1-1; 8 nucleotides match TRBD1. The CDR3 spans 13 residues. From germline, CDR1 is SEHNR and CDR2 FQNEAQ (reference sequence). The trim removed 3 bases at V and 4 bases at J, leaving 1 base unmatched. The CDR3 loop reads CASSFTGGTEAFF. For the CDR3, the DNA is TGTGCCAGCAGCTTTACAGGGGGCACTGAAGCTTTCTTT.

V is TRBV28 and J is TRBJ2-5; D tentatively reads TRBD1 or TRBD2 (6 bases each). CDR1 is MDHEN, CDR2 SYDVKM, per germline. The ends were cut back, 3 bases at V and 4 bases at J, with 18 bases in the middle. There are 16 residues in the CDR3. CDR3 protein: CASSFGGGDVGETQYF. The CDR3 nucleotides read TGTGCCAGCAGTTTTGGAGGGGGAGATGTAGGAGAGACCCAGTACTTC.

This chain uses TRBV5-4 with TRBJ2-7; tentative D call: TRBD2 (7 bases). The CDR3 spans 14 residues. V gave up 4 bases and J gave up 5 bases, with 16 bases separating them. CDR1 is SGHNT, CDR2 YYREEE, per germline (reference sequence). CDR3 bases: TGTGCCAGCAGCCCGGCGGGCGGGGGCCACGAGCAGTACTTC. Its translation is CASSPAGGGHEQYF.

V gene TRBV7-9 combines with J gene TRBJ2-1; D might be TRBD2 (5 bases). The ends were cut back, 3 bases at V and 9 bases at J, with 15 bases in the middle. This CDR3 has 14 residues. CDR1 and CDR2 (germline): SEHNR, FQNEAQ (reference sequence). The CDR3 spells CASSFKKTEAEQFF. In nucleotides, the CDR3 is TGTGCCAGCAGCTTTAAGAAGACGGAGGCTGAGCAGTTCTTC.

The chain joins TRBV27 to TRBJ1-6; D not certain. This CDR3 region has 15 residues. Trimming pared 3 bases from V and 0 bases from J, leaving 6 bases between. Per the germline V gene, CDR1 is MNHEY and CDR2 is SMNVEV (reference sequence). CDR3 coding DNA: TGTGCCAGCAGTTTGGGAAGCTCCTATAATTCACCCCTCCACTTT. Its translation is CASSLGSSYNSPLHF.

The chain recombines TRBV5-4 with TRBJ1-2, with no clear D. CDR3 length: 15 amino acids. V gave up 0 bases and J gave up 0 bases, with 9 bases separating them. Germline CDR1 SGHNT, CDR2 YYREEE (reference sequence). The CDR3 here is CASSLGTSANYGYTF. The CDR3, as DNA: TGTGCCAGCAGCTTGGGCACGTCAGCTAACTATGGCTACACCTTC.

V usage is TRBV29-1 and J usage is TRBJ2-1, with 7 nucleotides matching TRBD1. The CDR3 sequence is 13 residues long. Germline CDR1 is SQVTM and CDR2 is ANQGSEA. The ends lost 5 bases at V and 2 bases at J; junction bases unmatched: 3. DNA for the CDR3: TGCAGCGTTTCCCAGGGGGCCTACAATGAGCAGTTCTTC. Amino acid sequence: CSVSQGAYNEQFF.

This clone appeared a single time. The chain couples TRBV5-8 to TRBJ1-1; D is unresolved. This CDR3 has 13 amino acids. Trimming stripped 4 bases from V and 0 bases from J, with 7 bases between. The germline gives CDR1 SGHTS, CDR2 YDEGEE. Here the CDR3 reads CASSADLNTEAFF. The CDR3 bases are TGTGCCAGCAGCGCCGACCTGAACACTGAAGCTTTCTTT.

The rearrangement uses TRBV27 and TRBJ2-1; no firm D call. V lost 2 bases, J lost 3 bases, and 14 bases lay in between. CDR1 and CDR2 (germline): MNHEY, SMNVEV (reference sequence). The CDR3 length is 16 residues. CDR3 nucleotide sequence: TGTGCCAGCAGTTTAAGGTTCAGGATATTCTACAATGAGCAGTTCTTC. This codes for CASSLRFRIFYNEQFF.

The chain couples TRBV15 to TRBJ1-6, with D uncertain. Trimming pared 1 base from V and 7 bases from J, leaving 8 bases between. The germline CDR1 and CDR2 sequences are LNHNV and YYDKDF (reference sequence). This CDR3 is built from 14 residues. The CDR3, as DNA: TGTGCCACCAGCAGAGCAGGAACCAATTCACCCCTCCACTTT. The encoded protein is CATSRAGTNSPLHF.

The chain carries TRBV12-5 and TRBJ2-5; D is undetermined. Germline values: CDR1 LGHNT, CDR2 FRNRAP. The CDR3 totals 12 residues. The V end was cut by 1 base, the J end by 10 bases, with 10 bases between. This chain's CDR3 is CASGLAWQDQYF. The CDR3 coding sequence is TGTGCTAGTGGTTTGGCTTGGCAGGACCAGTACTTC.

J is TRBJ2-5 and V is TRBV5-4; D is unclear. Germline-derived CDR1 and CDR2 are SGHNT and YYREEE (reference sequence). V was trimmed by 3 bases and J by 3 bases, leaving 9 bases between them. The CDR3 consists of 13 residues. CDR3 DNA: TGTGCCAGCAGCTGGCCGCCAGAAGAGACCCAGTACTTC. Translated, it gives CASSWPPEETQYF.

This chain links TRBV18 with TRBJ2-2, with 8 positions matching TRBD2. The V gene's germline CDR1 is KGHSH and CDR2 LQKENI. CDR3 length: 16 amino acids. With V trimmed by 3 bases and J by 0 bases, 3 bases remained unmatched. The CDR3 here is CASSPLLAANTGELFF. In nucleotides, the CDR3 is TGTGCCAGCTCACCCCTACTAGCGGCGAACACCGGGGAGCTGTTTTTT.

The chain recombines TRBV19 with TRBJ2-7; no definite D call. CDR3 size: 14 residues. The germline CDR1 and CDR2 sequences are LNHDA and SQIVND (reference sequence). Trimming pared 10 bases from V and 0 bases from J, leaving 16 bases between. The CDR3 reads CATKGFSGSYEQYF. For the CDR3, the DNA is TGTGCCACCAAAGGCTTTTCGGGCTCCTACGAGCAGTACTTC.

The rearrangement links TRBV28 to TRBJ2-7; 8 bases align to TRBD2. The CDR3 sequence is 15 residues long. The germline CDR1 and CDR2 sequences are MDHEN and SYDVKM. V was clipped by 8 bases and J by 0 bases; unmatched bases: 9. CDR3 residues: CASQLISGTSYEQYF. For the CDR3, the DNA is TGTGCCAGCCAGCTAATTAGCGGGACCTCCTACGAGCAGTACTTC.

The gene calls are TRBV2 and TRBJ2-1; TRBD2 is a possible D gene (7 bases). This CDR3 is 13 amino acids long. Germline loops: CDR1 SNHLY, CDR2 FYNNEI. The ends were cut back, 4 bases at V and 9 bases at J, with 13 bases in the middle. The CDR3 spells CASSGGRGSEQFF. In DNA, the CDR3 is TGTGCCAGCAGTGGGGGGAGGGGGAGTGAGCAGTTCTTC.

The V and J genes are TRBV2 and TRBJ2-2; D assignment may be TRBD1 or TRBD2 (6 bases each). The CDR3 loop spans 15 amino acids. V lost 2 bases and J lost 7, with 14 bases in between. CDR1 and CDR2 (germline): SNHLY, FYNNEI. DNA of the CDR3: TGTGCCAGCAGTGAAAATTGGGGGGCGCTCGGGGAGCTGTTTTTT. This codes for CASSENWGALGELFF.

The gene calls are TRBV7-3 and TRBJ2-5; 11 positions match TRBD1. From germline, CDR1 is SGHTA and CDR2 FQGTGA. V lost 5 bases, J lost 1 base, and 3 bases stayed unmatched. The CDR3 spans 15 residues. CDR3 protein: CASSRDRGSQETQYF. CDR3 bases: TGTGCCAGCAGCCGGGACAGGGGGAGCCAAGAGACCCAGTACTTC.

The chain couples TRBV11-3 to TRBJ2-3; either TRBD1 or TRBD2 may fit D (5 bases each). The CDR3 loop spans 14 amino acids. V was clipped by 4 bases and J by 2 bases, with 10 bases between them. CDR1 SGHNT and CDR2 YENEEA come from the germline V gene. The CDR3 region is CASSSGPNTDTQYF. As DNA, the CDR3 is TGTGCCAGCAGCTCGGGACCAAACACAGATACGCAGTATTTT.

The rearrangement uses TRBV19 and TRBJ1-2; D not resolved. The V gene lost 1 base and the J gene lost 5 bases, with 5 bases spanning the gap. Germline V gene lookup returns CDR1 LNHDA and CDR2 SQIVND (reference sequence). This CDR3 has 12 residues. CDR3 DNA: TGTGCCAGTAGTATAGTAGGGTATGGCTACACCTTC. Translating gives CASSIVGYGYTF.

The chain joins TRBV6-5 to TRBJ1-2, with D tentatively TRBD1 (5 bases). The CDR3 has 13 amino acids. Per germline, CDR1 MNHEY and CDR2 SVGAGI. V was trimmed by 6 bases and J by 1 base, leaving 9 bases between them. The CDR3 is CASREQGNYGYTF. CDR3 sequence (DNA): TGTGCCAGCAGAGAGCAGGGTAACTATGGCTACACCTTC.